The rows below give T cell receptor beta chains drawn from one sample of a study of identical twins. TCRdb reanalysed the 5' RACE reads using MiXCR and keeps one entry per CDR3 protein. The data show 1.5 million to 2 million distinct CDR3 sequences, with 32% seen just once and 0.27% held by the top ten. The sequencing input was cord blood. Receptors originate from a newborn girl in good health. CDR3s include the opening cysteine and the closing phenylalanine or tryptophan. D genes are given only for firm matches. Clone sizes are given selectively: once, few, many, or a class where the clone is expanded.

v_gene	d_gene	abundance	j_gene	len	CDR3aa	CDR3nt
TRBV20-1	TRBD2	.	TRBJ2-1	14	CSAPSGGPYNEQFF	TGCAGTGCGCCCAGCGGGGGCCCCTACAATGAGCAGTTCTTC
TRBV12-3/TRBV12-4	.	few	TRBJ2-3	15	CASSSVGRGTDTQYF	TGTGCCAGCAGTTCTGTGGGGCGTGGCACAGATACGCAGTATTTT
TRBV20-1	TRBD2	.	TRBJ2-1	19	CGAQISGRGLAGRYNEQFF	TGCGGTGCTCAAATCTCCGGCCGGGGACTAGCGGGTCGTTACAATGAGCAGTTCTTC
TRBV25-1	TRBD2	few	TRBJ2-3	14	CASSIGTSGGKEYF	TGTGCCAGCAGTATTGGGACTAGCGGGGGGAAAGAGTATTTT
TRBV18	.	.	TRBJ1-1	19	CASSPGAYRTGQGNTEAFF	TGTGCCAGCTCCCCAGGAGCCTATAGAACAGGGCAGGGGAACACTGAAGCTTTCTTT
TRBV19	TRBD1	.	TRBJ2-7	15	CASSRLGDRVYEQYF	TGTGCCAGTAGTCGCTTGGGGGACAGGGTCTACGAGCAGTACTTC
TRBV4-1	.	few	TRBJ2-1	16	CASSQDWASAYNEQFF	TGCGCCAGCAGCCAAGATTGGGCTAGCGCCTACAATGAGCAGTTCTTC
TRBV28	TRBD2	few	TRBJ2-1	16	CASSDSSGRRSNEQFF	TGTGCCAGCAGTGACTCTAGCGGGAGAAGGAGTAATGAGCAGTTCTTC
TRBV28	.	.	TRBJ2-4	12	CASSSSSGTLYF	TGTGCCAGCAGTTCCTCATCCGGGACACTGTACTTC
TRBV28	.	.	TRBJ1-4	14	CASSTIGRGEKLFF	TGTGCCAGCAGTACTATCGGCAGGGGTGAAAAACTGTTTTTT
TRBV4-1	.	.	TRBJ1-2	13	CASSRGETFGYTF	TGCGCCAGCAGCCGAGGGGAAACCTTCGGCTACACCTTC
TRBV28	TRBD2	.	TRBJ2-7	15	CASSLTSGDPYEQYF	TGTGCCAGCAGTTTGACTAGCGGGGACCCCTACGAGCAGTACTTC
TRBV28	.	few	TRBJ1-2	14	CASSSGGRIYGYTF	TGTGCCAGCAGTTCCGGAGGACGGATTTATGGCTACACCTTC
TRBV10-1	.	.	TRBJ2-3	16	CASSEGVYRLLDTQYF	TGCGCCAGCAGTGAAGGAGTTTATAGGCTACTAGATACGCAGTATTTT
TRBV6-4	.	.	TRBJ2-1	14	CASSDGTKYNEQFF	TGTGCCAGCAGTGACGGGACAAAATACAATGAGCAGTTCTTC
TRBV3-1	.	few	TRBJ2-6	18	CASSQLGSRRVGANVLTF	TGTGCCAGCAGCCAGCTCGGCAGCCGGCGGGTGGGGGCCAACGTCCTGACTTTC
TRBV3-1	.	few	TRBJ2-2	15	CASSQDPLRTGELFF	TGTGCCAGCAGCCAAGATCCGCTGCGCACCGGGGAGCTGTTTTTT
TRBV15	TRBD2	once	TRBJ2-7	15	CATSRETSISNEQYF	TGTGCCACCAGCAGAGAGACTAGCATCAGCAATGAGCAGTACTTC
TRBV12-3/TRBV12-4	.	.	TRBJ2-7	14	CASSLGSGYNEQYF	TGTGCCAGCAGTTTGGGTAGCGGTTACAATGAGCAGTACTTC
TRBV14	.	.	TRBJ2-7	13	CASSQRGFNEQCF	TGTGCCAGCAGCCAACGGGGGTTCAATGAGCAGTGCTTC
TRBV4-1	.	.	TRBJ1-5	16	CASRQAVGQANQPQHF	TGCGCCAGCAGGCAAGCGGTGGGCCAGGCCAATCAGCCCCAGCATTTT
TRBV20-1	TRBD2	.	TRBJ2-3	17	CSARGGLAGSCTDTQYF	TGCAGTGCTAGGGGCGGGCTAGCGGGAAGTTGCACAGATACGCAGTATTTT
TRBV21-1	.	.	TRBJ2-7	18	CASSKDAKGCSSSYEQYF	TGTGCCAGCAGCAAAGATGCAAAGGGTTGTTCCAGCTCCTACGAGCAGTACTTC
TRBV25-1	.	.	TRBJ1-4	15	CASSRGLLTNEKLIF	TGTGCCAGCAGTAGGGGATTGTTGACTAATGAAAAACTGATTTTT
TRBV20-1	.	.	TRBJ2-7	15	CSARDRAARPYEQYF	TGCAGTGCTAGAGATAGGGCTGCACGACCCTACGAGCAGTACTTC
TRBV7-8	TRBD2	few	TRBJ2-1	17	CASSPVVLAAFYNEQFF	TGTGCCAGCAGCCCAGTAGTACTAGCGGCCTTTTACAATGAGCAGTTCTTC
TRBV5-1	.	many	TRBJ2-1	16	CASSRSQGHVGNEQFF	TGCGCCAGCAGCAGATCACAGGGACATGTGGGAAATGAGCAGTTCTTC
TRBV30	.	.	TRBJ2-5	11	CAWNGVGTQYF	TGTGCCTGGAATGGGGTGGGGACCCAGTACTTC
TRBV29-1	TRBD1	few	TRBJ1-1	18	CSVSGGQGSGKWSGEAFF	TGCAGCGTTAGTGGCGGACAGGGTTCGGGGAAGTGGTCGGGGGAAGCTTTCTTT
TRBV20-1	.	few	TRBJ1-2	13	CSARDLENYGYTF	TGCAGTGCTAGGGATCTTGAGAACTATGGCTACACCTTC
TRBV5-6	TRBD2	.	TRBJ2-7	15	CASSSPTSAIYEQYF	TGTGCCAGCAGCTCCCCGACTAGCGCCATTTACGAGCAGTACTTC
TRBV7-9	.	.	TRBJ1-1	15	CASSLEGIMNTEAFF	TGTGCCAGCAGCTTAGAGGGGATCATGAACACTGAAGCTTTCTTT
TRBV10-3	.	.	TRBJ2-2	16	CAISEGADLNTGELFF	TGTGCCATCAGTGAGGGGGCAGACTTGAACACCGGGGAGCTGTTTTTT
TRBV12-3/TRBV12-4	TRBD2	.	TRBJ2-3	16	CASSPTSGISTDTQYF	TGTGCCAGCAGCCCGACTAGCGGAATTAGCACAGATACGCAGTATTTT
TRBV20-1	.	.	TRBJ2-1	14	CSARGRDHYNEQFF	TGCAGTGCTAGAGGGCGGGACCATTACAATGAGCAGTTCTTC
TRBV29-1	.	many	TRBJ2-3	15	CSGKPSRVQPDTQYF	TGCAGCGGCAAACCCTCTCGGGTCCAGCCTGATACGCAGTATTTT
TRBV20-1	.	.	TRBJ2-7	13	CSAGTGSPYEQYF	TGCAGTGCGGGAACAGGGAGTCCCTACGAGCAGTACTTC
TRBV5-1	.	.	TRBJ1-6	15	CASSAGESYNSPLHF	TGCGCCAGCAGCGCGGGGGAATCCTATAATTCACCCCTCCACTTT
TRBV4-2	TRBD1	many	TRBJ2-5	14	CASSQDGTGETQYF	TGTGCCAGCAGCCAAGATGGGACAGGGGAGACCCAGTACTTC
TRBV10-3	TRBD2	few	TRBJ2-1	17	CAISPGLAGGPHNEQFF	TGTGCCATCAGTCCGGGACTAGCGGGAGGGCCCCACAATGAGCAGTTCTTC
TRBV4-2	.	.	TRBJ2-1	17	CASSQDLRGPDNNEQFF	TGTGCCAGCAGCCAAGATCTTCGGGGTCCCGATAACAATGAGCAGTTCTTC
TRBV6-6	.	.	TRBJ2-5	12	CASRKGQETQYF	TGTGCCAGCAGAAAAGGGCAAGAGACCCAGTACTTC
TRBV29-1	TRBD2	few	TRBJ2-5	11	CSVESTSGAYF	TGCAGCGTTGAATCGACTAGCGGGGCGTACTTC
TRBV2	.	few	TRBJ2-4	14	CASSFGRSKNIQYF	TGTGCCAGCAGTTTTGGACGGTCCAAAAACATTCAGTACTTC
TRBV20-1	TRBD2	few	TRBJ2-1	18	CSARGLAGGRGSYNEQFF	TGCAGTGCTAGGGGACTAGCGGGAGGTCGTGGGTCCTACAATGAGCAGTTCTTC
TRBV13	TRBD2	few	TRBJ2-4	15	CASSLASGGANIQYF	TGTGCCAGCAGCTTAGCTAGCGGGGGGGCCAACATTCAGTACTTC
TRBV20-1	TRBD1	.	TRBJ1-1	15	CSARDPQGAQVQAFF	TGCAGTGCTAGAGATCCCCAGGGGGCGCAGGTCCAAGCTTTCTTT
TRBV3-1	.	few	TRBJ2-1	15	CASTKRTSSYNEQFF	TGTGCCAGCACTAAGCGGACGAGCTCCTACAATGAGCAGTTCTTC
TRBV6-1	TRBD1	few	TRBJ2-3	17	CASSLLRQGGSTDTQYF	TGTGCCAGCAGCCTCCTTAGACAGGGTGGCAGCACAGATACGCAGTATTTT
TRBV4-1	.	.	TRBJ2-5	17	CASSQVVVQGHDNEQYF	TGCGCCAGCAGCCAAGTTGTCGTACAGGGACACGACAATGAGCAGTACTTC